The T cell receptor (beta chain) under discussion was sequenced for a study of naive and memory T cell subsets. For blood and skin samples, reverse transcription used TCR alpha and beta constant primers. TCRdb reprocessed the UMI-ligation and nested PCR reads via MiXCR and lists one record per CDR3 protein. The sample shows 18,000 or so distinct CDR3 sequences, roughly 9.8% of them seen only once. General observations from the study: Both skin biopsy types reportedly yielded TCRs, tuberculin sites far more.

Notes on this clonotype: Its antigen is as yet unknown.

Noted treatment: skin biopsy from PPD injection site in Mantoux-positive individual. Cells were not sorted; total RNA input targeted roughly 1 to 1000 ng. The germline V gene has CDR1 SNHLY and CDR2 FYNNEI. V was pared by 7 bases and J by 6 bases, with 11 bases of the junction left unmatched. The CDR3 length is 15 residues. The receptor's source is an adult in good health. The chain recombines TRBV2 with TRBJ1-5; TRBD1 agrees at 8 bases. The source was skin, collected from a tuberculin skin test site. Here the CDR3 reads CASKRQGRRGQPQHF. The CDR3 DNA follows: TGTGCCAGCAAGAGACAGGGGCGCCGGGGTCAGCCCCAGCATTTT.